This T cell receptor (beta chain) was captured by sequencing in a study of blood T cells in healthy people across ages. Looked up from germline, CDR1 is SGDLS and CDR2 is YYNGEE. Trimming stripped 3 bases from V and 1 base from J, with 16 bases between. This CDR3 has 16 residues. It was with a sample-barcoded 5' primer and a J-beta primer mix that a second PCR of about 6 to 12 cycles was run. Every cDNA molecule carried a tag from a template-switch adaptor bearing 12 random nucleotides. A single record per CDR3 protein comes from TCRdb applying MiXCR to the 5' RACE reads. This sample has about 1.5 million distinct CDR3 sequences; 35% to 45% occur once, and the top ten carry 4%.

This TCR was sampled from a woman under 30 in good health. The sample comprised blood. The genes are TRBV9 and TRBJ1-2; D not resolved. The CDR3 reads CASSASQSLLNYGYTF. For the CDR3, the DNA is TGTGCCAGCAGCGCCAGCCAATCACTCCTTAACTATGGCTACACCTTC.